The present entry profiles one TCR beta chain with its context. Its antigen target is currently unknown. No base quality values were provided; no much bigger clone lies one nucleotide off. Per the germline V gene, SQVTM is the CDR1 and ANQGSEA is the CDR2. Taken from cysteine to phenylalanine, the CDR3 has 12 residues. Only the CDR3 DNA stays, 36 bases, in frame from base 1. TCRbeta CDR3 regions were amplified from genomic DNA by means of the immunoSEQ Assay, a bias-controlled multiplex PCR. Per the source publication's procedure: Nucleated cell counts per sample were estimated from amplification of reference gene primers within the assay. Sequence reads were collapsed and filtered to measure the absolute abundance of every unique TCRbeta CDR3 rearrangement. For each sample, productive Simpson clonality was calculated by taking the square root of Simpson's diversity index across productive rearrangements. TCRdb obtained this table from immuneACCESS and retained in-frame rearrangements with V and J assigned. These tables miss some clones; where compared with another copy, unresolved V genes account for less than half of the shortfall, and the remainder is unexplained. The V and J calls and clone size come from that table; D and trimming were worked out from the DNA. The sample data list about 200,000 clones, and around 87% of these were observed just once. Roughly 10% of the sample lies in the top ten.

One collaborating source in Seattle enrolled patients while the patients were actively infected and followed the patients over time throughout the course of disease. Each collaborating institution followed its own protocols to collect whole blood in K2EDTA tubes. For TCRbeta analysis, collaborator samples were shipped as frozen whole blood, as isolated PBMCs, or as DNA extracted from either sample type. The record originates from a study of blood T cell repertoires in COVID-19 (dated by TCRdb to 2018 to 2020). Study-level background: The collaborator samples originated in the United States, Italy and Spain and spanned the acute and convalescent phases of COVID-19. The prospective study material was composed of cDNA or gDNA derived from T cells, B-cell-depleted T cells, or PBMCs. Subjects who had been exposed to COVID-19, were actively infected with it, or had recovered from it provided the deeply sampled blood TCRbeta repertoires that made up the dataset. A freely available public database, intended as a resource for researchers studying the immune response to SARS-CoV-2, is where the repertoires were released. Samples were obtained from the ongoing ImmuneRACE study (first 160 participants) and from 1,000 to 1,500 subjects provided by 6 global collaborators. Sample metadata almost always included a de-identified subject ID, COVID-19 status, age in years and sex. HLA class I and class II types, where available, came from metadata supplied by the sample provider rather than from assay-based typing.

General findings and caveats noted by the study authors: The amount of clinical and demographic metadata varied by source and participant and was provided uncurated.

This receptor was taken from a woman aged 50 to 60 with COVID-19, enrolled during active disease. Sequenced input: peripheral blood. This chain joins TRBV29-1 to TRBJ2-3; the D gene is perhaps TRBD2, on 5 matching bases. CDR3 sequence: CGVRESSDTQYF. The base sequence is TGCGGAGTGAGGGAGTCCTCAGATACGCAGTATTTT.